The TCR beta chain described here comes from a study of blood T cell repertoires in COVID-19. Per the germline V gene, CDR1 is MNHEY and CDR2 is SVGAGI. Trimming removed 0 bases from V and 10 bases from J; junction bases left unmatched: 7. This CDR3 has 15 amino acids. In the original analysis: Scientists estimated how many nucleated cells there were by amplifying reference gene primers. The repertoire was sequenced with immunoSEQ multiplex PCR; TCRdb's copy has only in-frame clones and lacks some. The V and J calls and clone size were taken over from that table, and D and trimming were inferred from the DNA. The table records around 210,000 clones, roughly 75% of them present only once.

The receptor was isolated from a woman between 65 and 79 years old with acute or convalescent COVID-19. V usage is TRBV6-5 and J usage is TRBJ1-5; 9 bases align to TRBD1. Sequencing input: peripheral blood. CDR3 region: CASSYSGQGFHPQHF. The CDR3 bases are TGTGCCAGCAGTTACTCGGGACAGGGTTTTCATCCCCAGCATTTT.